These 16 T cell receptor beta chains came from one sample sequenced in a study of blood T cell repertoires in COVID-19. Clones were read by immunoSEQ multiplex PCR, and TCRdb kept only the in-frame ones, dropping some. Seen here are about 99,000 clones, roughly 84% observed once, and the top ten hold 2%. Sequences were obtained from peripheral blood. These receptors originate from a man in his sixties or seventies with active or convalescent COVID-19.

This clone has more than one count but fewer than ten. DNA for the CDR3: TGTGCCAGTAGTTTAGGGACAGATCAGCCCCAGCATTTT. Amino acid sequence: CASSLGTDQPQHF. The chain couples TRBV19 to TRBJ1-5; 7 positions agree with TRBD1. Germline V gene data show CDR1 as LNHDA and CDR2 as SQIVND (reference sequence). V gave up 5 bases and J gave up 5 bases; unmatched junction bases: 3. The CDR3 spans 13 residues. The entire variable domain, with the rest obtained from reference TRBV19 and TRBJ1-5, is as follows: DGGITQSPKYLFRKEGQNVTLSCEQNLNHDAMYWYRQDPGQGLRLIYYSQIVNDFQKGDIAEGYSVSREKKESFPLTVTSAQKNPTAFYLCASSLGTDQPQHFGDGTRLSIL.

The V and J genes are TRBV28 and TRBJ1-1; 8 bases agree with TRBD1. This CDR3 contains 15 residues. Germline trimming cut 8 bases from V and 1 base from J; bases unmatched to any gene: 9. Germline V CDR1 and CDR2: MDHEN, SYDVKM. CDR3 protein: CASVGTGHKNTEAFF. In nucleotides, the CDR3 is TGTGCCAGCGTAGGGACAGGCCATAAGAACACTGAAGCTTTCTTT.

Notes on this clone: Different DNA sequences within this sample yield the same CDR3. The CDR3 reads CASRRDNYGYTF. For the CDR3, the DNA is TGTGCCAGCAGGCGGGACAACTATGGCTACACCTTC. The V gene is TRBV2, the J gene TRBJ1-2; perhaps TRBD1 as D (5 bases). The V and J ends lost 6 bases and 2 bases respectively, with 7 bases between them. Germline lookup yields CDR1 SNHLY and CDR2 FYNNEI. This CDR3 comprises 12 residues.

The rearrangement links TRBV5-6 to TRBJ2-7, with 8 bases that match TRBD1. The CDR3 contains 15 residues. Germline V lookup: CDR1 SGHDT, CDR2 YYEEEE. Germline trimming cut 4 bases from V and 3 bases from J; bases unmatched to any gene: 9. The CDR3 DNA follows: TGTGCCAGCAGCCCGAGTCAGGGGGCCAACTACGAGCAGTACTTC. Translated: CASSPSQGANYEQYF.

The chain combines TRBV30 with TRBJ2-1; D is uncertain. The V gene's germline CDR1 is GTSNPN and CDR2 SVGIG (reference sequence). The CDR3 length is 12 residues. The V gene lost 5 bases and the J gene lost 0 bases, with 5 bases spanning the gap. CDR3: CAWSSSYNEQFF. CDR3 sequence (DNA): TGTGCCTGGTCGAGCTCCTACAATGAGCAGTTCTTC.

The chain is built from TRBV19 and TRBJ1-5; possibly TRBD1 for D (6 bases). In germline, CDR1 is LNHDA, CDR2 SQIVND (reference sequence). V lost 6 bases and J lost 6, with 15 bases in between. This CDR3 comprises 14 residues. CDR3 coding DNA: TGTGCCAGTAGGGGGGGGCACTCGGGTCAGCCCCAGCATTTT. This codes for CASRGGHSGQPQHF.

V and J are TRBV4-1 and TRBJ2-3; TRBD1 aligns across 10 bases. There are 17 residues in the CDR3. CDR1 is MGHRA, CDR2 YSYEKL, per germline. V dropped 4 bases and J dropped 0; count of bases not matched to a gene: 7. In DNA form, the CDR3 reads TGCGCCAGCAGCCCCCTGACAGGGGGCGGAAGCACAGATACGCAGTATTTT. This translates into CASSPLTGGGSTDTQYF.

The gene calls are TRBV5-1 and TRBJ2-7; D is possibly TRBD2 (6 bases). V dropped 4 bases and J dropped 0 bases, with 11 bases sitting between them. The CDR3 spans 14 residues. CDR1 and CDR2 from the germline V gene are SGHRS and YFSETQ. For the CDR3, the DNA is TGCGCCAGCAGCAGCGGGTCTAACTCCTACGAGCAGTACTTC. Its translation: CASSSGSNSYEQYF.

V is TRBV5-1 and J is TRBJ2-7, with 12 bases identical to TRBD1. This CDR3 is built from 16 residues. In germline, CDR1 is SGHRS, CDR2 YFSETQ. The V gene end was trimmed by 4 bases and the J gene end by 3 bases; junction bases not matched to a gene: 8. Written as DNA, the CDR3 is TGCGCCAGCAGCCCAAGCCGGGACAGGGGGCTCTACGAGCAGTACTTC. Its protein is CASSPSRDRGLYEQYF.

This clone was observed a handful of times. This chain connects TRBV10-3 to TRBJ1-6, with D unresolved. The V end lost 2 bases, the J end lost 6 bases, and 8 bases lay between the germline ends. The germline V gene has CDR1 ENHRY and CDR2 SYGVKD. The CDR3 has 14 amino acids. DNA for the CDR3: TGTGCCATCAGTGAGGGGCGAACTAATTCACCCCTCCACTTT. This codes for CAISEGRTNSPLHF.

The chain's CDR3 is CASAGQGPSGELFF. CDR3 nucleotide sequence: TGTGCCAGCGCCGGGCAGGGGCCAAGCGGGGAGCTGTTTTTT. The V gene is TRBV3-1 (or the pseudogene TRBV3-2), the J gene TRBJ2-2; tentative D call: TRBD1 (6 bases). The CDR3 covers 14 residues. The V gene lost 8 bases and the J gene lost 7 bases, with 17 bases spanning the gap. Per the germline V gene, CDR1 is LGHDT and CDR2 is YNNKEL (reference sequence).

V and J are TRBV6-5 and TRBJ1-2; TRBD1 is a possible D gene (5 bases). Trimming removed 3 bases at V and 4 bases at J, with 15 bases between. There are 15 residues in the CDR3. CDR1 is MNHEY and CDR2 is SVGAGI in the germline V gene. The CDR3 bases are TGTGCCAGCAGTTATAGTGGGGTCGGGGGCTATGGCTACACCTTC. Amino acid sequence: CASSYSGVGGYGYTF.

This chain links TRBV2 with TRBJ2-5; no firm D call. From germline, CDR1 is SNHLY and CDR2 FYNNEI. This CDR3 is 16 amino acids long. V lost 6 bases to trimming and J lost 2 bases, with 19 bases between them. The CDR3 DNA is TGTGCCAGCAGAGTTTCCTTAGACTGGCTTCAAGAGACCCAGTACTTC. Amino acid sequence: CASRVSLDWLQETQYF.

The V call is TRBV7-8, the J call TRBJ2-1; 8 bases map to TRBD1. In germline, CDR1 is SGHVS, CDR2 FQNEAQ. CDR3 size: 14 residues. The V and J ends lost 7 bases and 5 bases, in that order; junction bases with no gene match: 7. The chain's CDR3 is CASTRTGFHNEQFF. The CDR3 DNA follows: TGTGCCAGCACCCGGACAGGGTTCCACAATGAGCAGTTCTTC.

The chain is built from TRBV5-1 and TRBJ2-1; 7 bases map to TRBD1. V was pared by 1 base and J by 2 bases, with 3 bases of the junction left unmatched. This CDR3 is 15 amino acids long. CDR1 is SGHRS and CDR2 is YFSETQ in the germline V gene. The CDR3 coding sequence is TGCGCCAGCAGCTTGCTAGGGACAGCCTACAATGAGCAGTTCTTC. It yields the protein CASSLLGTAYNEQFF.

The chain joins TRBV7-2 to TRBJ1-2, with D perhaps TRBD1 (5 bases). Per germline, CDR1 SGHTA and CDR2 FQGNSA. Trimming shortened V by 5 bases and J by 3 bases, and 16 bases separated the two germline ends. The CDR3 sequence is 15 residues long. In DNA, the CDR3 is TGTGCCAGCAGCAAAGACACGGGGGGTTACTATGGCTACACCTTC. This sequence encodes CASSKDTGGYYGYTF.